This entry describes one T cell receptor beta chain. Its matching antigen is unknown. The sample contains more than one DNA sequence encoding this CDR3. The sample originates from a study of PD-1 blockade in classical Hodgkin lymphoma. Study context: Each patient was given nivolumab 3 mg/kg through a vein every 2 weeks. Study observations and caveats: Newly diagnosed patients reportedly had lower baseline TCR diversity than healthy donors.

Each patient experienced a relapse that followed autologous stem cell transplantation, and brentuximab vedotin exposure varied. This table comes from immunoSEQ multiplex PCR, and its TCRdb copy is limited to in-frame clones, with some not included. Of 72,000 or so clones detected, about 92% appear once; the ten largest clones hold over 6.5%. The CDR3 is 12 amino acids. Germline assignment: CDR1 MDHEN and CDR2 SYDVKM. The V and J ends lost 4 bases and 3 bases respectively, with 7 bases between them. Source: peripheral blood mononuclear cells (PBMCs), taken at baseline. The clonotype was recovered from a human donor with classical Hodgkin lymphoma. V is TRBV28 and J is TRBJ2-7; D gene ambiguous. The CDR3: CASSSTGYEQYF. In DNA, the CDR3 is TGTGCCAGCAGTTCCACTGGCTACGAGCAGTACTTC.